The present T cell receptor (beta chain) was sequenced within a study of cytomegalovirus exposure and HLA in healthy donors. Vbeta (60) and Jbeta (13) primers were used in the PCR. Only in-frame clones appear in the TCRdb table, and some are missing; sequencing was by immunoSEQ multiplex PCR. The table shows over 200,000 clones, with 75% to 85% occurring only once. As to this clone: What it recognizes is unknown.

Trimming took off 3 bases at V and 7 bases at J, with 16 bases between the two ends. Germline-derived CDR1 and CDR2 are LGHNA and YNFKEQ. The CDR3 contains 15 residues. Study-wide results and limits: Being productive about 90% or about 30% of the time was typical of most TCR beta V segments in an earlier analysis.

V is TRBV4-2 and J is TRBJ2-1, with D tentatively TRBD2 (6 bases). The sample taken for sequencing was PBMCs. This sequence originates from a woman aged 60 to 75 in good health and CMV-seropositive. The chain's CDR3 is CASSQYGSGGNEQFF. The CDR3 region has the DNA TGTGCCAGCAGCCAGTACGGGAGCGGTGGAAATGAGCAGTTCTTC.